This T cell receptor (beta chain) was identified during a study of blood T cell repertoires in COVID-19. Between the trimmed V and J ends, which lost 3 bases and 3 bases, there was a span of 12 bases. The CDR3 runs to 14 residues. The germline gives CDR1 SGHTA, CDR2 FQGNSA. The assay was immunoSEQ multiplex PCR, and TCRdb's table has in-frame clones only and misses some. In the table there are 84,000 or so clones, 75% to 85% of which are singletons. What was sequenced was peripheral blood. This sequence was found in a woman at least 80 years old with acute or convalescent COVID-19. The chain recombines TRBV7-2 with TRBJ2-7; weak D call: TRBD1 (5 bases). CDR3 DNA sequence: TGTGCCAGCAGCTTCGGACAATGGGGCTACGAGCAGTACTTC. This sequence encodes CASSFGQWGYEQYF. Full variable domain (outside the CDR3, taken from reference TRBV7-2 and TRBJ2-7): GAGVSQSPSNKVTEKGKDVELRCDPISGHTALYWYRQSLGQGLEFLIYFQGNSAPDKSGLPSDRFSAERTGGSVSTLTIQRTQQEDSAVYLCASSFGQWGYEQYFGPGTRLTVT.